The 9 T cell receptor beta chains reported below all come from one sample, sequenced in a study of blood T cell repertoires in COVID-19. The protocol was immunoSEQ multiplex PCR, while the TCRdb copy is restricted to in-frame clones and leaves out a portion. The sample shows fewer than 60,000 clones, roughly 88% of them seen only once. Input material: peripheral blood. These receptors were obtained from a human donor in a cohort sampled during active COVID-19.

V gene TRBV4-2 combines with J gene TRBJ1-4; D not resolved. This CDR3 is 16 amino acids long. Germline-derived CDR1 and CDR2 are LGHNA and YNFKEQ. Trimming took 3 bases from V and 8 from J, leaving 19 bases between them. The CDR3 is CASSQVPVGDWEKLFF. The CDR3 bases are TGTGCCAGCAGCCAGGTCCCGGTCGGGGATTGGGAAAAACTGTTTTTT.

J is TRBJ1-1 and V is TRBV6-5; D unclear. The germline V gene encodes CDR1 MNHEY and CDR2 SVGAGI. Trimming stripped 6 bases from V and 5 bases from J, with 13 bases between. This CDR3 is 13 amino acids long. The CDR3 DNA sequence: TGTGCCAGCAGATTAGGGAGTACAACTGAAGCTTTCTTT. Protein sequence: CASRLGSTTEAFF.

The chain carries TRBV10-3 and TRBJ2-2, with 13 positions matching TRBD2. CDR1 and CDR2 (germline): ENHRY, SYGVKD. The CDR3 is 16 amino acids. With 8 bases clipped from V and 4 bases from J, the junction kept 7 bases outside the gene matches. The CDR3 DNA sequence: TGTGCCATCCTCACTAGCGGGAGGGTTGGCACCGGGGAGCTGTTTTTT. It is translated as CAILTSGRVGTGELFF.

This chain links TRBV5-4 with TRBJ2-7; no clear D gene. The CDR3 is 16 amino acids. The V gene's germline CDR1 is SGHNT and CDR2 YYREEE (reference sequence). V shed 3 bases and J shed 0 bases, with 16 bases lying between them. As DNA, the CDR3 is TGTGCCAGCAGCTACGAAGCGAACCCGAGCTCCTACGAGCAGTACTTC. Protein product: CASSYEANPSSYEQYF.

This clone appeared a few times. The chain uses TRBV5-5 and TRBJ1-1; 7 bases are shared with TRBD1. CDR3 length equals 14 residues. V lost 1 base, J lost 2 bases, and 2 bases stayed unmatched. Germline V CDR1 and CDR2: SGHKS, YYEKEE (reference sequence). CDR3: CASSLYRGNTEAFF. The CDR3 bases are TGTGCCAGCAGCTTGTACAGGGGAAACACTGAAGCTTTCTTT.

The chain links TRBV7-3 to TRBJ2-1, with 7 positions matching TRBD1. CDR3 length: 14 amino acids. Trimming at V came to 5 bases and at J to 5 bases, leaving 6 bases not matched to a gene. Per the germline V gene, CDR1 is SGHTA and CDR2 is FQGTGA. This CDR3 reads CASSPRGQNNEQFF. CDR3 sequence (DNA): TGTGCCAGCAGCCCCCGGGGACAGAACAATGAGCAGTTCTTC.

J is TRBJ2-5 and V is TRBV27; 8 bases fit TRBD2. Germline V lookup: CDR1 MNHEY, CDR2 SMNVEV (reference sequence). The trim removed 3 bases at V and 1 base at J, leaving 4 bases unmatched. The CDR3 sequence is 15 residues long. The CDR3 sequence: CASSFVSGIQETQYF. The CDR3 bases are TGTGCCAGCAGTTTTGTTAGCGGGATCCAAGAGACCCAGTACTTC.

The chain couples TRBV11-3 to TRBJ1-1; no reliable D call. With 3 bases removed from V and 1 base from J, the gap between germline ends came to 6 bases. The CDR3 extends over 13 amino acids. Looked up from germline, CDR1 is SGHNT and CDR2 is YENEEA. CDR3 sequence (DNA): TGTGCCAGCAGCTTCCAGTCGAACACTGAAGCTTTCTTT. Protein: CASSFQSNTEAFF.

The chain links TRBV6-5 to TRBJ2-4; 7 nucleotides align to TRBD2. Looked up from germline, CDR1 is MNHEY and CDR2 is SVGAGI. There are 15 residues in the CDR3. The junction had 7 bases not matched to a gene; V was cut back by 0 bases and J by 8 bases. The CDR3 sequence: CASSYSGGPGDIQYF. Written as DNA, the CDR3 is TGTGCCAGCAGTTACTCGGGAGGGCCCGGTGACATTCAGTACTTC.